These 15 T cell receptor beta chains were all obtained from the same sample, sequenced in a study of blood T cell repertoires in COVID-19. Profiling relied on immunoSEQ multiplex PCR, and the TCRdb table lists in-frame clones only, not all of them. The table shows approximately 140,000 clones, with around 90% occurring only once. Sequencing was done on a sample of peripheral blood. These receptors were taken from a woman aged 55-70 years with active or convalescent COVID-19.

This chain uses TRBV7-3 with TRBJ2-5, with 10 bases lining up with TRBD2. V dropped 5 bases and J dropped 5; count of bases not matched to a gene: 8. The CDR3 extends over 15 amino acids. Germline CDR1 and CDR2: SGHTA and FQGTGA. CDR3 DNA: TGTGCCAGCAGCCAAAGCGGGGGGGCCTGGGAGACCCAGTACTTC. It specifies CASSQSGGAWETQYF.

To note about this clone: At one end the junction does not follow the germline gene, possibly because of a read error. The V call is TRBV7-7, the J call TRBJ2-5; 7 bases are a match to TRBD2. Germline CDR1 is SSHAT and CDR2 is FNYEAQ (reference sequence). The CDR3 is 15 residues long. The CDR3 spells CASSPQPGLQETQYF. CDR3 bases: TGTGCTAGCAGCCCACAACCGGGACTACAAGAGACCCAGTACTTC.

V and J are TRBV29-1 and TRBJ2-5; 10 bases agree with TRBD1. The V and J ends lost 7 bases and 4 bases, in that order; junction bases with no gene match: 3. This CDR3 has 12 amino acids. CDR1 and CDR2 from the germline V gene are SQVTM and ANQGSEA. The CDR3 protein is CSAGQGGETQYF. CDR3 DNA: TGCAGCGCCGGACAGGGGGGAGAGACCCAGTACTTC.

A single count supports this clone. The chain links TRBV6-6 to TRBJ2-3; TRBD1 aligns across 9 bases. V gave up 5 bases and J gave up 1 base; unmatched junction bases: 10. CDR3 size: 17 residues. CDR1 is MNHNY, CDR2 SVGAGI, per germline (reference sequence). As DNA, the CDR3 is TGTGCCAGCAGTCCGCACGGACAGGGGATTGGCACAGATACGCAGTATTTT. Translated: CASSPHGQGIGTDTQYF.

This rearrangement joins TRBV12-5 to TRBJ1-5; unclear D gene. The CDR3 is 15 amino acids. CDR1 and CDR2 from the germline V gene are LGHNT and FRNRAP. V lost 0 bases to trimming and J lost 3 bases, with 9 bases between them. CDR3 sequence: CASGLVAGINQPQHF. CDR3 nucleotide sequence: TGTGCTAGTGGTTTGGTGGCAGGAATCAATCAGCCCCAGCATTTT.

J is TRBJ1-1 and V is TRBV6-2 or TRBV6-3, with 7 bases that match TRBD1. Germline CDR1 and CDR2: MNHEY and SVGEGT. The ends lost 5 bases at V and 0 bases at J; junction bases unmatched: 3. The length of the CDR3 is 14 residues. The CDR3 DNA follows: TGTGCCAGCAGTGGACAGGCCATGAACACTGAAGCTTTCTTT. It is translated as CASSGQAMNTEAFF.

The genes are TRBV19 and TRBJ1-2, with D hard to call. The CDR3 has 14 residues. Germline lookup yields CDR1 LNHDA and CDR2 SQIVND (reference sequence). V was clipped by 7 bases and J by 4 bases, with 16 bases between them. The CDR3 coding sequence is TGTGCCAGTACCCGTAGCGGCAGCCCCTATGGCTACACCTTC. Residues: CASTRSGSPYGYTF. Filled out from reference TRBV19 and TRBJ1-2, the complete variable domain reads DGGITQSPKYLFRKEGQNVTLSCEQNLNHDAMYWYRQDPGQGLRLIYYSQIVNDFQKGDIAEGYSVSREKKESFPLTVTSAQKNPTAFYLCASTRSGSPYGYTFGSGTRLTVV.

J is TRBJ2-1 and V is TRBV25-1; tentative D call: TRBD2 (7 bases). The CDR3 runs to 17 residues. V lost 1 base and J 7 bases, leaving 20 bases between the germline ends. CDR1 MGHDK and CDR2 SYGVNS come from the germline V gene. CDR3: CASSEFSSGGALNEQFF. The CDR3 nucleotides are TGTGCCAGCAGTGAATTCTCTAGTGGGGGGGCCTTGAATGAGCAGTTCTTC.

This clone was recorded a few times. The J gene is TRBJ1-1, the V gene TRBV7-3; TRBD1 agrees at 7 bases. The J segment lost 7 bases and the V segment lost 5 bases, leaving 4 bases of the junction unmatched. The CDR3 loop spans 12 amino acids. Germline V CDR1 and CDR2: SGHTA, FQGTGA. The CDR3 region is CASSQGGGEAFF. The CDR3 DNA follows: TGTGCCAGCAGCCAGGGGGGTGGTGAAGCTTTCTTT.

This chain links TRBV6-5 with TRBJ2-6; D gene ambiguous. Trimming cost V 0 bases and J 4 bases, with 10 bases left between them. CDR3 length equals 16 residues. CDR1 MNHEY and CDR2 SVGAGI come from the germline V gene. CDR3 region: CASSYSPLGGANVLTF. The CDR3 nucleotides read TGTGCCAGCAGTTACTCCCCCCTGGGCGGGGCCAACGTCCTGACTTTC.

The rearrangement uses TRBV3-1 (or the pseudogene TRBV3-2) and TRBJ1-1; D is ambiguous. This CDR3 is built from 14 residues. CDR1 and CDR2 (germline): LGHDT, YNNKEL (reference sequence). V was cut by 0 bases and J by 1 base, with 6 bases left in between. CDR3 sequence reads: CASSQDRGNTEAFF. In DNA, the CDR3 is TGTGCCAGCAGCCAAGATCGCGGGAACACTGAAGCTTTCTTT.

The chain is built from TRBV3-1 (or the pseudogene TRBV3-2) and TRBJ1-1; 9 bases line up with TRBD1. The J segment lost 1 base and the V segment lost 4 bases, leaving 7 bases of the junction unmatched. The CDR3 length is 16 residues. Germline lookup yields CDR1 LGHDT and CDR2 YNNKEL (reference sequence). The CDR3: CASSPEPGQGNTEAFF. CDR3 nucleotides: TGTGCCAGCAGCCCCGAACCGGGACAGGGGAACACTGAAGCTTTCTTT.

The chain uses TRBV6-6 and TRBJ1-6, with D uncertain. CDR1 is MNHNY, CDR2 SVGAGI, per germline (reference sequence). This CDR3 comprises 15 residues. V gave up 6 bases and J gave up 7 bases, with 16 bases separating them. This CDR3 reads CASRISEVQNSPLHF. DNA for the CDR3: TGTGCCAGCAGAATAAGCGAGGTTCAAAATTCACCCCTCCACTTT.

This clone was picked up one time. It is unclear where the CDR3 begins or ends on the DNA, so no DNA is shown, and the CDR3 is as TCRdb lists it. The rearrangement links TRBV6-5 to TRBJ1-6; the D call of TRBD1 is as the table states it, not checked on the DNA. Germline assignment: CDR1 MNHEY and CDR2 SVGAGI. 14 amino acids form the CDR3, both terminal residues included. The CDR3 is CASSTSTGHSPLHF.

The DNA for the CDR3 is TGTGCCAGCAGACCTGAGCAGGGGGCAAAAGGCTACACCTTC. Its translation: CASRPEQGAKGYTF. This chain links TRBV2 with TRBJ1-2; TRBD1 aligns across 8 bases. Germline V lookup: CDR1 SNHLY, CDR2 FYNNEI. Trimming removed 6 bases from V and 8 bases from J; junction bases left unmatched: 11. This CDR3 is built from 14 residues.